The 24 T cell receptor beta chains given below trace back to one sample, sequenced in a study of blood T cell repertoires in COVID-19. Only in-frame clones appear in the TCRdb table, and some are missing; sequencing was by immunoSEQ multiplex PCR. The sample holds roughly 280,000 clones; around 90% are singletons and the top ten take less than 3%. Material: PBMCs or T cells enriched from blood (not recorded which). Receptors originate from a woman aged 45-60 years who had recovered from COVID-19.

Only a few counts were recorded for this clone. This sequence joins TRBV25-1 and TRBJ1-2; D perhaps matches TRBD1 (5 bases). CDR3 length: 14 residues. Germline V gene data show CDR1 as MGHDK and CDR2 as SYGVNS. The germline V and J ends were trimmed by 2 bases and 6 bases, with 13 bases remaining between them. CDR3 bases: TGTGCCAGCAGTGAAGGGGCAAGGCGAAATGGCTACACCTTC. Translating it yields CASSEGARRNGYTF.

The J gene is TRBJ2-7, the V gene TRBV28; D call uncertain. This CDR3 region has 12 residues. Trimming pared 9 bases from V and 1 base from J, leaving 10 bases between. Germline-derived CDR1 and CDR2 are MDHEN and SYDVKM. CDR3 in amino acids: CASGTRSYEQYF. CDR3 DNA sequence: TGTGCCAGTGGTACAAGATCCTACGAGCAGTACTTC.

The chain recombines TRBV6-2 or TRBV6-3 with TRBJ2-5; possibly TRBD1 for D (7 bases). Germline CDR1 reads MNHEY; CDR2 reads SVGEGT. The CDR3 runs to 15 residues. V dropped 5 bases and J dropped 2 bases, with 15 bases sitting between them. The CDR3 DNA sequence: TGTGCCAGCAGTACCCCTCCAGGGGGGCAAGAGACCCAGTACTTC. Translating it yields CASSTPPGGQETQYF.

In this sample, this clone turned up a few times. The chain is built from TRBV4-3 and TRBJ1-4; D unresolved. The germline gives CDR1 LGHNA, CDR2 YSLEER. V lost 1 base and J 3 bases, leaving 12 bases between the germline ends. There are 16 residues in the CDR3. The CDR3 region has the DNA TGCGCCAGCAGCCAAGCGTACTTAGGAGCTAATGAAAAACTGTTTTTT. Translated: CASSQAYLGANEKLFF.

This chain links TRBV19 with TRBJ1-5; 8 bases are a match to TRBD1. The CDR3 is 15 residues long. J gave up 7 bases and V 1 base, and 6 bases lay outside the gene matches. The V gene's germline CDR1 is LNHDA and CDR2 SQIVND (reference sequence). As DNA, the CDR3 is TGTGCCAGTAGTATAGGACAGGGGCAAGGCCAGCCCCAGCATTTT. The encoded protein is CASSIGQGQGQPQHF.

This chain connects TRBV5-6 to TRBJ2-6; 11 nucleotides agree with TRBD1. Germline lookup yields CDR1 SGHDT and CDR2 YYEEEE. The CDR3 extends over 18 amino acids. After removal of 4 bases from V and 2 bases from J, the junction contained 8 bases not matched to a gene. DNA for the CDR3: TGTGCCAGCAGCCGCGGGGACAGGGGGGAGACTGGGGCCAACGTCCTGACTTTC. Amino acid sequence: CASSRGDRGETGANVLTF.

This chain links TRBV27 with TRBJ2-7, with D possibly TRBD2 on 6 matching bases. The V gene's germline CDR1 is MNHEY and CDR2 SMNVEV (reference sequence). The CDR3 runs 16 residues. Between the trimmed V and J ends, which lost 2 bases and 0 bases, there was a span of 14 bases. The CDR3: CASSLDWRGPSYEQYF. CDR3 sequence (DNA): TGTGCCAGCAGTTTAGATTGGCGGGGTCCCTCCTACGAGCAGTACTTC.

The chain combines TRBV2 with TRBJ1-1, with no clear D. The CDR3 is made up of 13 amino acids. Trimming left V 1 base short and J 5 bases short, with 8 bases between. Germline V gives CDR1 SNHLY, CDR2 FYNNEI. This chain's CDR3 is CASSEERWTEAFF. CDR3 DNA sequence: TGTGCCAGCAGTGAAGAGAGGTGGACTGAAGCTTTCTTT.

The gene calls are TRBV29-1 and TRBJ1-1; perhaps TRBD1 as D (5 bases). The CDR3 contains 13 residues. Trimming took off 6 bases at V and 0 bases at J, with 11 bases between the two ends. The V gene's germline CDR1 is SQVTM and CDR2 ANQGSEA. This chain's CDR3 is CSVRVDLNTEAFF. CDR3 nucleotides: TGCAGCGTCAGGGTAGACCTGAACACTGAAGCTTTCTTT.

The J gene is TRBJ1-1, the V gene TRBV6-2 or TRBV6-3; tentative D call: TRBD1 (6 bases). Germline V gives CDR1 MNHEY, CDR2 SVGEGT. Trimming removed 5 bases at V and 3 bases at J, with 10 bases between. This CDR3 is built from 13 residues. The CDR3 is CASSNNRDTEAFF. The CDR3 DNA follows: TGTGCCAGCAGTAATAACAGGGACACTGAAGCTTTCTTT.

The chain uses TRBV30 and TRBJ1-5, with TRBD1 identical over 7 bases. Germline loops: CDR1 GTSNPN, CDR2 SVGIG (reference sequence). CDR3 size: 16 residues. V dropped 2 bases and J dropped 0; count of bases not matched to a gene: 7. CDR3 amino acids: CAWSKSGTDSNQPQHF. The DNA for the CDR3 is TGTGCCTGGAGTAAATCCGGGACAGATAGCAATCAGCCCCAGCATTTT.

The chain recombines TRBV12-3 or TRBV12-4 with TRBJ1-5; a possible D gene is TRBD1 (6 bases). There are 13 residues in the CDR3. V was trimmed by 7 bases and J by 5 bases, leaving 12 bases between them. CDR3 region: CASIAQGHQPQHF. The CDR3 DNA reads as TGTGCCAGCATTGCCCAGGGGCATCAGCCCCAGCATTTT.

DNA for the CDR3: TGTGCCACCAGTGATGGCCTCCCCTCTGGAAACACCATATATTTT. This encodes CATSDGLPSGNTIYF. The chain carries TRBV24-1 and TRBJ1-3, with D unresolved. Trimming left V 3 bases short and J 0 bases short, with 8 bases between. CDR3 length: 15 residues. Germline V gene lookup returns CDR1 KGHDR and CDR2 SFDVKD.

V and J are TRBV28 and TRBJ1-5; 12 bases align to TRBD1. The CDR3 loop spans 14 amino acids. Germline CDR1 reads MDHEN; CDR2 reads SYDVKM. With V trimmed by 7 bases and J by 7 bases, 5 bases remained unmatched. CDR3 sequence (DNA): TGTGCCAGCAACCGGGACAGGGGGCTCCAGCCCCAGCATTTT. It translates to CASNRDRGLQPQHF.

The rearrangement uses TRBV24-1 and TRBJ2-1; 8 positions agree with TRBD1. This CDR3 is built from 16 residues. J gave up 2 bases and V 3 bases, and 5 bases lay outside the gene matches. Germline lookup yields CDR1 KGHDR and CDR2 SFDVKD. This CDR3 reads CATSDPAQGAYNEQFF. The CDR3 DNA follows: TGTGCCACCAGTGATCCGGCACAGGGGGCCTACAATGAGCAGTTCTTC.

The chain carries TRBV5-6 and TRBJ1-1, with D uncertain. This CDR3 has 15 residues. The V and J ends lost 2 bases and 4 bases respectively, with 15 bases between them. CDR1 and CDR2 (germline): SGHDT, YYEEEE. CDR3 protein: CASSLGIAGSTEAFF. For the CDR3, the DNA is TGTGCCAGCAGCTTAGGGATCGCGGGCTCCACTGAAGCTTTCTTT.

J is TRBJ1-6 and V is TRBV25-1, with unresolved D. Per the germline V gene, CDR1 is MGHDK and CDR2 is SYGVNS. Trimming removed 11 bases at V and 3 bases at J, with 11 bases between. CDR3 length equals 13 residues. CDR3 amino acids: CAGRTDYNSPLHF. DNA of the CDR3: TGTGCCGGGAGGACCGACTATAATTCACCCCTCCACTTT.

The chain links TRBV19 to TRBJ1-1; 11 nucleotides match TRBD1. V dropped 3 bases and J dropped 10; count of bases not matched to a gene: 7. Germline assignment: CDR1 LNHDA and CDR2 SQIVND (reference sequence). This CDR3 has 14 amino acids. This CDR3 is CASSMDRGLVGAFF. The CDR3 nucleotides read TGTGCCAGTAGTATGGACAGGGGGCTTGTCGGAGCTTTCTTT.

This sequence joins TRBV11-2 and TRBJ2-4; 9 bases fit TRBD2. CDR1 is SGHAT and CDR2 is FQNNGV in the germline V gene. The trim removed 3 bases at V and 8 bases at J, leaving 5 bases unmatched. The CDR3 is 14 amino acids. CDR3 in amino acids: CASSFSGSGDIQYF. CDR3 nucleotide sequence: TGTGCCAGCAGCTTTAGCGGGAGTGGGGACATTCAGTACTTC.

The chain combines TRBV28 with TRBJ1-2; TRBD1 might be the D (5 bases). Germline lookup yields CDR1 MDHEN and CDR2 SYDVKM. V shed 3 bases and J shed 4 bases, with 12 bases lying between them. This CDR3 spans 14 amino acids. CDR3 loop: CASSLSGSSYGYTF. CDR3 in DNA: TGTGCCAGCAGTTTGTCAGGGTCATCCTATGGCTACACCTTC.

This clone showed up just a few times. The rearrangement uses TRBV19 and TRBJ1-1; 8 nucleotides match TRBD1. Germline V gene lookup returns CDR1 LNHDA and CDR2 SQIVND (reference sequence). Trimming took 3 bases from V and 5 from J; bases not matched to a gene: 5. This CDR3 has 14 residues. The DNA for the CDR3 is TGTGCCAGTAGTATTGGACAGGGATGGACTGAAGCTTTCTTT. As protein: CASSIGQGWTEAFF.

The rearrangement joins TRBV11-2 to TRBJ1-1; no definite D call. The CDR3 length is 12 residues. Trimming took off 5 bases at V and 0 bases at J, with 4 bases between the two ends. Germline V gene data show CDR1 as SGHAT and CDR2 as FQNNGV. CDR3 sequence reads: CASSIMNTEAFF. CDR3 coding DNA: TGTGCCAGCAGCATCATGAACACTGAAGCTTTCTTT.

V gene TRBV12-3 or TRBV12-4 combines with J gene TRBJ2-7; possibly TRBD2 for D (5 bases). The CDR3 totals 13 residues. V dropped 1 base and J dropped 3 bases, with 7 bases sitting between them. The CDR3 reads CASSLGGGYEQYF. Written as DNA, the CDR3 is TGTGCCAGCAGTTTAGGCGGAGGCTACGAGCAGTACTTC.

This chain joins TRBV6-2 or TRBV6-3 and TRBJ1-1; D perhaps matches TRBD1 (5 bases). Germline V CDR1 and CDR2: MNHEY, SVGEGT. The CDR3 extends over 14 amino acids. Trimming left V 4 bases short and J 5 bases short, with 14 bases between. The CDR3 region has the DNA TGTGCCAGCAGTTCGTTTACCCGGGGGACTGAAGCTTTCTTT. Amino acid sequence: CASSSFTRGTEAFF.